This entry lists 29 T cell receptor beta chains sequenced from one sample in a study of early T cells in non-severe SARS-CoV-2 infection. TCRdb re-called the 5' RACE reads through MiXCR, storing one row per CDR3 protein. Among 50,000 to 75,000 distinct CDR3 sequences listed, approximately 5.9% were seen once. The sample was whole blood, taken at baseline. All receptors derive from an adult who was a healthcare worker with PCR-confirmed SARS-CoV-2 infection or an uninfected control (not recorded which).

This clonotype has a handful of counts. The V gene is TRBV28, the J gene TRBJ2-7; D is ambiguous. Trimming removed 6 bases from V and 3 bases from J, with 18 bases in between. The CDR3 length is 15 residues. Germline V gene sequence: CDR1 MDHEN, CDR2 SYDVKM. CDR3 coding DNA: TGTGCCAGCAGCTCTTGGAAGGGCGCAAGCTACGAGCAGTACTTC. Its protein is CASSSWKGASYEQYF.

This clonotype was seen at least ten times. The rearrangement links TRBV24-1 to TRBJ1-1; D may be TRBD1 (6 bases). V lost 4 bases to trimming and J lost 7 bases, with 15 bases between them. CDR1 is KGHDR and CDR2 is SFDVKD in the germline V gene. This CDR3 contains 14 residues. Here the CDR3 reads CATSDTTGSDEAFF. DNA of the CDR3: TGTGCCACCAGTGACACAACAGGGTCGGATGAAGCTTTCTTT.

This rearrangement joins TRBV27 to TRBJ1-5, with D maybe TRBD1 (5 bases). This CDR3 region has 15 residues. Germline V gives CDR1 MNHEY, CDR2 SMNVEV (reference sequence). Trimming took off 5 bases at V and 3 bases at J, with 14 bases between the two ends. The CDR3 spells CASSPWGGDNQPQHF. Here the CDR3 DNA reads TGTGCCAGCAGTCCCTGGGGGGGTGACAATCAGCCCCAGCATTTT.

There are many counts of this clonotype. The chain couples TRBV28 to TRBJ2-7; tentative D call: TRBD1 (6 bases). CDR3 size: 14 residues. V lost 6 bases and J lost 2, with 14 bases in between. CDR1 MDHEN and CDR2 SYDVKM come from the germline V gene. CDR3 sequence: CASRTGTPAYEQYF. CDR3 nucleotide sequence: TGTGCCAGCAGAACCGGGACACCCGCCTACGAGCAGTACTTC.

This clonotype was seen repeatedly, ten times or more. The V gene is TRBV7-2, the J gene TRBJ2-3, with a tentative D call TRBD1 (6 bases). Trimming cost V 5 bases and J 4 bases, with 19 bases left between them. Germline CDR1 reads SGHTA; CDR2 reads FQGNSA. This CDR3 has 16 amino acids. In DNA, the CDR3 is TGTGCCAGCAGCCTTATACCACAGGGTAGCGCAGATACGCAGTATTTT. Translating it yields CASSLIPQGSADTQYF.

V is TRBV7-9 and J is TRBJ1-5, with D unclear. Trimming took 3 bases from V and 0 from J, leaving 6 bases between them. This CDR3 has 14 amino acids. CDR1 SEHNR and CDR2 FQNEAQ come from the germline V gene (reference sequence). The CDR3 reads CASSFQDSNQPQHF. In DNA, the CDR3 is TGTGCCAGCAGCTTCCAGGATAGCAATCAGCCCCAGCATTTT.

This clonotype has a count of ten or more. This chain links TRBV27 with TRBJ2-1; possibly TRBD1 for D (5 bases). The germline CDR1 and CDR2 sequences are MNHEY and SMNVEV (reference sequence). The CDR3 loop spans 13 amino acids. Trimming pared 3 bases from V and 6 bases from J, leaving 9 bases between. CDR3 loop: CASSLGPGNEQFF. In nucleotides, the CDR3 is TGTGCCAGCAGTTTGGGGCCGGGCAATGAGCAGTTCTTC.

This clonotype was picked up a small number of times. V and J are TRBV7-2 and TRBJ2-7; 12 nucleotides line up with TRBD2. The CDR3 has 15 residues. Germline V CDR1 and CDR2: SGHTA, FQGNSA. V lost 5 bases to trimming and J lost 2 bases; unmatched junction nucleotides: 4. CDR3 loop: CASSKTSGRTYEQYF. The CDR3 DNA follows: TGTGCCAGCAGCAAGACTAGCGGGAGAACCTACGAGCAGTACTTC.

The table lists this clonotype with many counts. The V and J genes are TRBV12-3 or TRBV12-4 and TRBJ2-2; the match to TRBD1 covers 7 bases. V trimming: 0 bases; J trimming: 2 bases; junction bases outside the gene matches: 3. This CDR3 is built from 16 residues. CDR3 residues: CASSLAQGGNTGELFF. In nucleotides, the CDR3 is TGTGCCAGCAGTTTAGCGCAAGGGGGCAACACCGGGGAGCTGTTTTTT.

Many counts were recorded for this clonotype. The chain links TRBV7-2 to TRBJ2-7, with TRBD2 identical over 10 bases. CDR3 length: 16 amino acids. CDR1 and CDR2 (germline): SGHTA, FQGNSA. The V and J ends lost 1 base and 6 bases, in that order; junction bases with no gene match: 9. For the CDR3, the DNA is TGTGCCAGCAGCTTAGACAGCGGGAGGGCCAGTACCGAGCAGTACTTC. This translates into CASSLDSGRASTEQYF.

This clonotype was counted many times. DNA of the CDR3: TGCAGCGCCAGCGGCCGATTCCAGAGGGAGGCCTACGAGCAGTACTTC. This encodes CSASGRFQREAYEQYF. The chain carries TRBV29-1 and TRBJ2-7, with a weak D call TRBD2 (6 bases). Trimming removed 7 bases at V and 2 bases at J, with 24 bases between. Germline V CDR1 and CDR2: SQVTM, ANQGSEA. CDR3 size: 16 residues.

The gene calls are TRBV20-1 and TRBJ1-2; D ambiguous. The CDR3 consists of 11 residues. Germline V gene data show CDR1 as DFQATT and CDR2 as SNEGSKA (reference sequence). Trimming shortened V by 7 bases and J by 4 bases, and 10 bases separated the two germline ends. The CDR3 spells CSGQDGYGYTF. DNA for the CDR3: TGCAGTGGGCAGGACGGCTATGGCTACACCTTC.

The sample holds a few counts of this clonotype. V gene TRBV4-2 combines with J gene TRBJ2-7; 9 nucleotides agree with TRBD2. The CDR3 length is 16 residues. The V gene's germline CDR1 is LGHNA and CDR2 YNFKEQ. J gave up 5 bases and V 1 base, and 9 bases lay outside the gene matches. The CDR3 spells CASSQVTREGQDEQYF. The CDR3 nucleotides are TGTGCCAGCAGCCAAGTAACGCGGGAGGGCCAGGACGAGCAGTACTTC.

The gene calls are TRBV2 and TRBJ2-6; D is unresolved. The V and J ends lost 4 bases and 0 bases respectively, with 4 bases between them. The length of the CDR3 is 14 residues. The germline CDR1 and CDR2 sequences are SNHLY and FYNNEI. This CDR3 is CASSGNSGANVLTF. The CDR3 DNA sequence: TGTGCCAGCAGTGGGAACTCTGGGGCCAACGTCCTGACTTTC.

The chain recombines TRBV19 with TRBJ1-3; no firm D call. Trimming left V 5 bases short and J 4 bases short, with 33 bases between. Germline V gene data show CDR1 as LNHDA and CDR2 as SQIVND (reference sequence). The CDR3 is 21 residues long. The CDR3: CASSPHAYLRVPANIGNTIYF. In DNA, the CDR3 is TGTGCCAGTAGTCCGCATGCCTACCTACGAGTCCCCGCCAATATCGGAAACACCATATATTTT.

The chain has TRBV24-1 and TRBJ2-7, with TRBD2 identical over 10 bases. The V segment lost 10 bases and the J segment 4 bases; nucleotides outside the gene matches: 6. CDR1 KGHDR and CDR2 SFDVKD come from the germline V gene. This CDR3 spans 13 amino acids. The CDR3 sequence: CATSGLASYEQYF. CDR3 sequence (DNA): TGTGCCACGTCGGGACTAGCGTCATACGAGCAGTACTTC.

This clonotype was observed many times. At one of its ends the junction is not consistent with the germline gene, which may arise from a read error. The chain combines TRBV7-9 with TRBJ2-4, with D perhaps matching TRBD2 (5 bases). CDR3 size: 14 residues. CDR1 is SEHNR, CDR2 FQNEAQ, per germline (reference sequence). This CDR3 is CASSLANPDFHRDF. In DNA, the CDR3 is TGTGCCAGCAGCTTAGCTAACCCGGACTTTCATCGGGACTTC.

This clonotype was seen ten or more times. V gene TRBV2 combines with J gene TRBJ1-1; no reliable D call. Trimming shortened V by 10 bases and J by 1 base, and 13 bases separated the two germline ends. CDR3 length equals 13 residues. Germline V gene sequence: CDR1 SNHLY, CDR2 FYNNEI. As DNA, the CDR3 is TGTGCCACCCAGGACGGAACGAACACTGAAGCTTTCTTT. Protein sequence: CATQDGTNTEAFF.

This clonotype was seen at least ten times. The CDR3 bases are TGTGCCAGCTCCCGTGGGGGGAAGAACTACGAGCAGTACTTC. It codes for CASSRGGKNYEQYF. The V gene is TRBV28, the J gene TRBJ2-7; a weak D match, TRBD2 (6 bases). Germline V gene sequence: CDR1 MDHEN, CDR2 SYDVKM. V was shortened by 8 bases and J by 3 bases, with 17 bases between the two germline ends. CDR3 length: 14 amino acids.

This clonotype was recorded many times. This chain connects TRBV7-6 to TRBJ2-4; no definite D call. V was cut by 0 bases and J by 5 bases, with 8 bases left in between. The CDR3 runs to 14 residues. The V gene's germline CDR1 is SGHVS and CDR2 FNYEAQ. CDR3 nucleotides: TGTGCCAGCAGCTTAGCCCCCACCGAAAACATTCAGTACTTC. Translated, it gives CASSLAPTENIQYF.

The chain couples TRBV7-9 to TRBJ1-1; no firm D call. V shed 1 base and J shed 0 bases, with 12 bases lying between them. Looked up from germline, CDR1 is SEHNR and CDR2 is FQNEAQ (reference sequence). CDR3 length: 16 amino acids. The CDR3 sequence is CASSLGQQVMNTEAFF. The CDR3 coding sequence is TGTGCCAGCAGCTTAGGGCAGCAAGTAATGAACACTGAAGCTTTCTTT.

This clonotype has a handful of counts. The chain carries TRBV5-1 and TRBJ2-7; either TRBD1 or TRBD2 may fit D (5 bases each). Germline CDR1 is SGHRS and CDR2 is YFSETQ. This CDR3 has 15 residues. With 4 bases removed from V and 7 bases from J, the gap between germline ends came to 21 bases. CDR3 DNA sequence: TGCGCCAGCAGCCCCAGTGGGGACGCCTGGATGGAGCAGTACTTC. Its protein is CASSPSGDAWMEQYF.

This clonotype was found a few times. This chain connects TRBV10-3 to TRBJ2-4; no reliable D call. Germline loops: CDR1 ENHRY, CDR2 SYGVKD. CDR3 length: 14 residues. Trimming removed 4 bases at V and 9 bases at J, with 16 bases between. The CDR3 nucleotides read TGTGCCATCAGTGGGGCTTCATCCCCGGGCATTCAGTACTTC. As protein: CAISGASSPGIQYF.

This chain links TRBV24-1 with TRBJ2-1, with D perhaps TRBD2 (5 bases). V was cut by 3 bases and J by 5 bases, with 19 bases left in between. The germline V gene encodes CDR1 KGHDR and CDR2 SFDVKD. The CDR3 contains 17 residues. CDR3 nucleotide sequence: TGTGCCACCAGTGATACTAGGGTATTGACTGGGAACAATGAGCAGTTCTTC. It encodes CATSDTRVLTGNNEQFF.

This clonotype was counted many times. The genes are TRBV20-1 and TRBJ2-1, with 14 nucleotides matching TRBD2. The CDR3 covers 14 residues. After removal of 1 base from V and 10 bases from J, the junction contained 3 bases not matched to a gene. Germline CDR1 DFQATT, CDR2 SNEGSKA (reference sequence). The CDR3 reads CSARGLAGGREQFF. Written as DNA, the CDR3 is TGCAGTGCTAGAGGACTAGCGGGAGGGCGCGAGCAGTTCTTC.

This clonotype was found many times. The rearrangement uses TRBV12-5 and TRBJ2-2; D might be TRBD2 (6 bases). The germline V and J ends were trimmed by 5 bases and 2 bases, with 12 bases remaining between them. CDR1 and CDR2 from the germline V gene are LGHNT and FRNRAP. The CDR3 has 15 amino acids. CDR3 loop: CASGPGLTNTGELFF. The DNA for the CDR3 is TGTGCTAGTGGTCCCGGACTAACCAACACCGGGGAGCTGTTTTTT.

This clonotype was seen ten or more times. The chain combines TRBV5-4 with TRBJ2-5; 11 bases map to TRBD1. There are 16 residues in the CDR3. Germline V CDR1 and CDR2: SGHNT, YYREEE (reference sequence). After removal of 1 base from V and 5 bases from J, the junction contained 7 bases not matched to a gene. Written as DNA, the CDR3 is TGTGCCAGCAGCTTGTTCGGGACAGGGGGTTCTGAGACCCAGTACTTC. Protein: CASSLFGTGGSETQYF.

This clonotype appeared many times. V is TRBV7-6 and J is TRBJ1-1; D possibly corresponds to TRBD1 (5 bases). CDR3 length equals 12 residues. The V end lost 1 base, the J end lost 8 bases, and 8 bases lay between the germline ends. Germline V gene sequence: CDR1 SGHVS, CDR2 FNYEAQ. Here the CDR3 reads CASSLGGDEAFF. For the CDR3, the DNA is TGTGCCAGCAGCTTAGGAGGGGACGAAGCTTTCTTT.

Ten or more counts support this clonotype. The chain carries TRBV10-3 and TRBJ2-3; perhaps TRBD1 as D (6 bases). Trimming cost V 7 bases and J 0 bases, with 11 bases left between them. CDR1 is ENHRY, CDR2 SYGVKD, per germline. This CDR3 comprises 14 residues. CDR3: CAITGTPSTDTQYF. CDR3 coding DNA: TGTGCCATCACTGGGACACCTAGCACAGATACGCAGTATTTT.